What follows describes a single T cell receptor (beta chain). Libraries were prepared by immunoSEQ multiplex PCR; TCRdb keeps only in-frame clonotypes and omits some of them. In the table there are some 240,000 clones, approximately 88% of which are singletons. Stated treatment: about 20 received Ad26.COV2.S at low or high dose, single or two shots; 5 received placebo; per-sample allocation not given. Specimens were obtained on day 63 following the first vaccine or placebo injection. This record comes from a study of Ad26.COV2.S vaccination and SARS-CoV-2 variants. CDR1 SGHRS and CDR2 YFSETQ come from the germline V gene. The V end was cut by 0 bases, the J end by 5 bases, with 12 bases between. This CDR3 has 15 amino acids.

The TCR originated in a person aged 18 to 59 who received the Ad26.COV2.S COVID-19 vaccine or a placebo. This chain uses TRBV5-1 with TRBJ1-5; D is uncertain. The material sequenced was peripheral blood, taken in a trial of Ad26.COV2.S vaccine versus placebo. The CDR3 DNA reads as TGCGCCAGCAGCTTGGATGCGGGAAAAGATCAGCCCCAGCATTTT. Its protein product is CASSLDAGKDQPQHF. Supplemented by reference TRBV5-1 and TRBJ1-5, the full variable domain reads KAGVTQTPRYLIKTRGQQVTLSCSPISGHRSVSWYQQTPGQGLQFLFEYFSETQRNKGNFPGRFSGRQFSNSRSEMNVSTLELGDSALYLCASSLDAGKDQPQHFGDGTRLSIL.